The next 21 T cell receptor beta chains were all read from a single sample in a study of blood T cells in healthy people across ages (dated by TCRdb to between 2015 and 2016). Receptor amplification or capture employed 5' RACE. The second PCR ran for roughly 7 to 12 cycles and used a J-beta primer mix along with a sample-barcoded 5' primer. TCRdb reprocessed the public reads (quality trimming at Q25 with fastp, clone calling with MiXCR) and kept in-frame beta chains. Rows are unified per CDR3 protein, each entry keeping the most common DNA and genes. The table for this sample lists fewer than 2 million distinct CDR3 sequences; roughly two fifths of them were counted only once. The ten largest make up 20% to 25% of the sample. Source material: blood. The receptors shown here come from a human donor in good health.

The rearrangement joins TRBV3-1 to TRBJ1-5; the D is unclear. V was pared by 4 bases and J by 5 bases, with 12 bases between. CDR1 and CDR2 from the germline V gene are LGHDT and YNNKEL (reference sequence). The CDR3 spans 14 residues. CDR3 loop: CASSPLAGDQPQHF. The CDR3 nucleotides are TGTGCCAGCAGCCCTTTGGCAGGCGATCAGCCCCAGCATTTT.

This rearrangement joins TRBV6-1 to TRBJ2-1; 8 bases align to TRBD1. CDR3 length: 13 amino acids. Germline loops: CDR1 MNHNS, CDR2 SASEGT. V shed 7 bases and J 5 bases; nucleotides not matched to a gene: 4. The CDR3 loop is CASTTDRDNEQFF. CDR3 coding DNA: TGTGCCAGCACCACGGACAGGGACAATGAGCAGTTCTTC.

This clonotype appeared once. The V and J genes are TRBV3-1 and TRBJ2-7; TRBD1 aligns across 7 bases. Germline V CDR1 and CDR2: LGHDT, YNNKEL (reference sequence). Trimming cost V 4 bases and J 10 bases; bases outside gene matches: 7. CDR3 length: 12 amino acids. CDR3 sequence reads: CASSRLKGAQYF. In DNA form, the CDR3 reads TGTGCCAGCAGCCGATTGAAGGGGGCCCAGTACTTC.

The gene calls are TRBV11-2 and TRBJ1-2, with 7 bases matching TRBD1. Germline CDR1 reads SGHAT; CDR2 reads FQNNGV. CDR3 length: 14 residues. The V segment lost 5 bases and the J segment 7 bases; nucleotides outside the gene matches: 10. Written as DNA, the CDR3 is TGTGCCAGCAGCAATACCGACAGGGTGACTGGCTACACCTTC. Its protein product is CASSNTDRVTGYTF.

Details on this clonotype: Germline and junction disagree at one end, which may indicate a read error. The gene calls are TRBV12-3 or TRBV12-4 and TRBJ2-7; perhaps TRBD2 as D (6 bases). The CDR3 is 12 amino acids. The CDR3: CVSSLRGYEQYF. Written as DNA, the CDR3 is TGTGTCAGCAGTTTGCGGGGCTACGAGCAGTACTTC.

The chain is built from TRBV20-1 and TRBJ2-5; 11 nucleotides agree with TRBD2. The CDR3 is made up of 15 amino acids. The V and J ends lost 5 bases and 5 bases, in that order; junction bases with no gene match: 10. CDR1 DFQATT and CDR2 SNEGSKA come from the germline V gene (reference sequence). CDR3 in amino acids: CSAGDATSGEETQYF. CDR3 DNA: TGCAGTGCTGGGGACGCGACTAGCGGGGAGGAGACCCAGTACTTC.

In this sample, this clonotype turned up a few times. Relative to the germline gene, one junction end is altered; a read error may explain this. The chain is built from TRBV5-6 and TRBJ2-4; D perhaps matches TRBD1 (5 bases). The end of the DNA aligns better with TRBJ2-7, so the J call may be wrong. CDR3 size: 14 residues. The germline V gene has CDR1 SGHDT and CDR2 YYEEEE. CDR3 in DNA: TGCGCCAGCAGCACCCAGGACAACTCCTACGAGCAGTACTTC. It codes for CASSTQDNSYEQYF.

This clonotype was observed a handful of times. The chain combines TRBV4-2 with TRBJ2-1; the match to TRBD2 covers 8 bases. Trimming removed 0 bases from V and 8 bases from J; junction bases left unmatched: 9. Germline V gives CDR1 LGHNA, CDR2 YNFKEQ. The CDR3 spans 16 residues. The CDR3 loop is CASSQEVGGGTHEQFF. The CDR3 coding sequence is TGTGCCAGCAGCCAAGAGGTCGGCGGGGGGACACATGAGCAGTTCTTC.

The rearrangement links TRBV3-1 to TRBJ2-4; D may be TRBD2 (6 bases). The J call may be incorrect, as the DNA end agrees better with TRBJ2-7. Germline values: CDR1 LGHDT, CDR2 YNNKEL (reference sequence). This CDR3 has 14 residues. CDR3 sequence: CASSQASVTYEQYF. In nucleotides, the CDR3 is TGTGCCAGCAGCCAAGCTAGCGTGACGTACGAGCAGTACTTC.

This clonotype was seen a handful of times. The J gene is TRBJ1-5, the V gene TRBV15, with D uncertain. CDR1 and CDR2 from the germline V gene are LNHNV and YYDKDF (reference sequence). The V and J ends lost 0 bases and 4 bases respectively, with 7 bases between them. This CDR3 contains 14 residues. CDR3 coding DNA: TGTGCCACCAGCAGAGACCCCCTTAATCAGCCCCAGCATTTT. Amino acid sequence: CATSRDPLNQPQHF.

The genes are TRBV7-2 and TRBJ1-2; D call uncertain. From germline, CDR1 is SGHTA and CDR2 FQGNSA. The V and J ends lost 1 base and 8 bases respectively, with 17 bases between them. The CDR3 covers 15 residues. The CDR3 DNA follows: TGTGCCAGCAGCTTAGTTGATATCACCCGTCTAGGCTACACCTTC. It is translated as CASSLVDITRLGYTF.

This clonotype was seen only a few times. V is TRBV29-1 and J is TRBJ2-1, with 7 bases lining up with TRBD2. Germline V gene data show CDR1 as SQVTM and CDR2 as ANQGSEA. The CDR3 runs 13 residues. Trimming at V came to 7 bases and at J to 7 bases, leaving 10 bases not matched to a gene. The CDR3 nucleotides read TGCAGCGGGACACTAGCGATGGATAATGAGCAGTTCTTC. It specifies CSGTLAMDNEQFF.

A few counts support this clonotype. V and J are TRBV29-1 and TRBJ1-2; 7 bases line up with TRBD1. The CDR3 extends over 16 amino acids. Germline V lookup: CDR1 SQVTM, CDR2 ANQGSEA. V was clipped by 8 bases and J by 5 bases; unmatched bases: 20. The CDR3 protein is CSTRDSADHDDYGYTF. The CDR3, as DNA: TGCAGCACCCGGGACAGCGCGGACCATGATGATTATGGCTACACCTTC.

The chain joins TRBV7-9 to TRBJ2-1; D remains unclear. With 5 bases removed from V and 4 bases from J, the gap between germline ends came to 15 bases. The length of the CDR3 is 15 residues. Looked up from germline, CDR1 is SEHNR and CDR2 is FQNEAQ (reference sequence). CDR3 in amino acids: CASSGGRTNYNEQFF. The CDR3 coding sequence is TGTGCCAGCAGCGGCGGCCGAACAAATTACAATGAGCAGTTCTTC.

In its sample, this clonotype was seen once. One junction end does not reproduce the germline sequence, and a read error may be involved. This sequence joins TRBV20-1 and TRBJ2-5, with a tentative D call TRBD1 (7 bases). The V gene's germline CDR1 is DFQATT and CDR2 SNEGSKA (reference sequence). CDR3 size: 13 residues. CDR3 sequence reads: CSATEGAWETRYF. The CDR3 DNA follows: TGCAGTGCCACGGAGGGGGCATGGGAGACCCGGTACTTC.

V usage is TRBV10-3 and J usage is TRBJ1-1; 8 positions match TRBD1. Germline values: CDR1 ENHRY, CDR2 SYGVKD. Unmatched junction bases numbered 4, after V lost 6 bases and J lost 4 bases. The CDR3 covers 13 residues. CDR3 nucleotide sequence: TGTGCCATCAGGGACAGGGTGAGCACTGAAGCTTTCTTT. Translation: CAIRDRVSTEAFF.

Only a few counts were recorded for this clonotype. J is TRBJ2-3 and V is TRBV29-1, with no clear D. The CDR3 runs to 12 residues. Germline CDR1 SQVTM, CDR2 ANQGSEA. V shed 6 bases and J shed 2 bases, with 9 bases lying between them. Here the CDR3 reads CSVGRDTDTQYF. CDR3 coding DNA: TGCAGCGTCGGAAGGGACACAGATACGCAGTATTTT.

The gene calls are TRBV9 and TRBJ1-6; D might be TRBD1 (6 bases). The germline V gene has CDR1 SGDLS and CDR2 YYNGEE. CDR3 length equals 12 residues. V gave up 4 bases and J gave up 11 bases, with 10 bases separating them. CDR3 amino acids: CASSRDTTPLHF. CDR3 sequence (DNA): TGTGCCAGCAGCAGGGACACGACACCCCTCCACTTT.

This chain links TRBV4-3 with TRBJ1-5, with TRBD1 as a possible D gene (6 bases). This CDR3 region has 14 residues. Germline V lookup: CDR1 LGHNA, CDR2 YSLEER. The V end was cut by 3 bases, the J end by 2 bases, with 8 bases between. The CDR3 loop reads CASSHHRGNQPQHF. The CDR3 bases are TGCGCCAGCAGCCACCACAGGGGCAATCAGCCCCAGCATTTT.

The chain recombines TRBV29-1 with TRBJ1-2, with D hard to call. Germline CDR1 and CDR2: SQVTM and ANQGSEA. This CDR3 contains 10 residues. V lost 7 bases and J 3 bases, leaving 6 bases between the germline ends. The CDR3 bases are TGCAGCGCGGACGACTATGGCTACACCTTC. Translation: CSADDYGYTF.

This clonotype has ten or more counts. In DNA form, the CDR3 reads TGTGCCAGCAGCTTCGGCGGTCTGAACACTGAAGCTTTCTTT. Its protein is CASSFGGLNTEAFF. The rearrangement uses TRBV7-2 and TRBJ1-1, with unresolved D. CDR1 is SGHTA, CDR2 FQGNSA, per germline. V was shortened by 3 bases and J by 0 bases, with 8 bases between the two germline ends. CDR3 length: 14 residues.